This note documents a single T cell receptor beta chain sequence. The data were obtained in a study of blood T cell repertoires in COVID-19. Measured with immunoSEQ multiplex PCR; TCRdb has only the in-frame clones, and not every one. The table includes 150,000 or so clones, more than 75% detected once. This CDR3 comprises 15 residues. J gave up 5 bases and V 0 bases, and 4 bases lay outside the gene matches. CDR1 SGHRS and CDR2 YFSETQ come from the germline V gene. The sequencing input was peripheral blood. The V call is TRBV5-1, the J call TRBJ2-2, with 7 positions matching TRBD1. The receptor comes from a woman between 45 and 65 years old with COVID-19, enrolled during active disease. DNA for the CDR3: TGCGCCAGCAGCTTGGGGGACAGCGATACCGGGGAGCTGTTTTTT. As protein: CASSLGDSDTGELFF. Supplemented by reference TRBV5-1 and TRBJ2-2, the full variable domain reads KAGVTQTPRYLIKTRGQQVTLSCSPISGHRSVSWYQQTPGQGLQFLFEYFSETQRNKGNFPGRFSGRQFSNSRSEMNVSTLELGDSALYLCASSLGDSDTGELFFGEGSRLTVL.